This T cell receptor (beta chain) appears in the sequencing data of a study of blood T cell repertoires in COVID-19. Study-wide background: PBMCs, B-cell-depleted T cells, or T cells were the source of the cDNA or gDNA that made up the material.

V shed 3 bases and J 0 bases; nucleotides not matched to a gene: 5. This CDR3 comprises 14 residues. CDR1 and CDR2 from the germline V gene are SQVTM and ANQGSEA. The assay was immunoSEQ multiplex PCR, and TCRdb's table has in-frame clones only and misses some. The profile shows 29,000 or so clones, about 88% of them singletons. The rearrangement joins TRBV29-1 to TRBJ2-7; 7 bases map to TRBD1. This TCR was sampled from a human donor in a cohort sampled during active COVID-19. Material: peripheral blood. CDR3 loop: CSVEETGNSYEQYF. CDR3 DNA sequence: TGCAGCGTTGAGGAGACAGGGAACTCCTACGAGCAGTACTTC.